These 3 T cell receptor beta chains share one sample of origin, sequenced in a study of shared clonotypes between healthy human individuals. CD45RO negativity and positive selection for CCR7 defined naive CD8 cells, a population that excluded terminally differentiated effector memory CD45RA+ cells. Data came from immunoSEQ multiplex PCR; TCRdb stores just in-frame clones and leaves some out. The sample contains hundreds of thousands of clones, 85% to 95% of which appear only once. Sequencing used naive CD8+ T cells sorted from blood. These receptors came from a man aged 25 to 40 in good health.

V is TRBV4-3 and J is TRBJ1-4; D unresolved. The V end was cut by 0 bases, the J end by 8 bases, with 13 bases between. Germline CDR1 LGHNA, CDR2 YSLEER. The CDR3 contains 15 residues. The CDR3 coding sequence is TGCGCCAGCAGCCAAGAGAGGTTCACGAGGGAAAAACTGTTTTTT. Its protein product is CASSQERFTREKLFF.

The J gene is TRBJ2-5, the V gene TRBV9, with TRBD2 identical over 9 bases. The V segment lost 3 bases and the J segment 9 bases; nucleotides outside the gene matches: 6. Germline loops: CDR1 SGDLS, CDR2 YYNGEE. This CDR3 is 13 amino acids long. CDR3 residues: CASSESGTSSQYF. The CDR3 DNA follows: TGTGCCAGCAGCGAATCCGGGACTAGCTCCCAGTACTTC. Supplemented by reference TRBV9 and TRBJ2-5, the full variable domain reads DSGVTQTPKHLITATGQRVTLRCSPRSGDLSVYWYQQSLDQGLQFLIQYYNGEERAKGNILERFSAQQFPDLHSELNLSSLELGDSALYFCASSESGTSSQYFGPGTRLLVL.

The chain links TRBV10-3 to TRBJ2-7, with D possibly TRBD1 on 5 matching bases. Germline V gene sequence: CDR1 ENHRY, CDR2 SYGVKD. V lost 8 bases to trimming and J lost 4 bases, with 15 bases between them. The CDR3 totals 13 residues. The CDR3 DNA sequence: TGTGCCATCGGAGCTCTACAGGAGTACGAGCAGTACTTC. Protein sequence: CAIGALQEYEQYF.